This paragraph covers one TCR beta chain sequence. Its target is not known. The sample comes from a study of cytomegalovirus exposure and HLA in healthy donors. Study as a whole: A prior study identified 90 million to 120 million unique TCR beta sequences from 190 million or so T cells. Broader study findings: TRBV6-2, TRBV6-3 and some other V segments were excluded as indistinguishable. Donors belonging to an Asian-associated ancestry cluster reportedly showed fewer N-insertions in productive TCRs than the roughly 670-donor mean, according to what a later analysis found.

Amplification used 60 Vbeta primers and 13 Jbeta primers. Assay: immunoSEQ multiplex PCR; the TCRdb copy retains only in-frame clones and omits some. The sample lists 150,000 to 200,000 clones; 60% to 85% were seen once. Donors were nominally healthy when sampled, though unrecorded immune exposures were likely. Germline values: CDR1 LGHNA, CDR2 YSLEER. The V end was cut by 0 bases, the J end by 4 bases, with 15 bases between. This CDR3 region has 16 residues. The sequence derives from a female donor in good health and CMV-seronegative. The sample consisted of PBMCs. The chain joins TRBV4-3 to TRBJ1-2, with no clear D. The CDR3 is CASSQDTAVGVYGYTF. The CDR3 region has the DNA TGCGCCAGCAGCCAAGACACAGCCGTCGGGGTCTATGGCTACACCTTC.